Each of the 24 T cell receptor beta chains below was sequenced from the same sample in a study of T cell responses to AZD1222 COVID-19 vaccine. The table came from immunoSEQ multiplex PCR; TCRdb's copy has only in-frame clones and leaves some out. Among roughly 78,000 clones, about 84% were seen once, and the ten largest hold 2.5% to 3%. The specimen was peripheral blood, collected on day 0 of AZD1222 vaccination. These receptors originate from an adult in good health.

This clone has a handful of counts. CDR3 sequence (DNA): TGCAGCGCTTCTACGACAGGGAAGAACACTGAAGCTTTCTTT. Residues: CSASTTGKNTEAFF. The chain is built from TRBV29-1 and TRBJ1-1; 7 bases align to TRBD1. The CDR3 runs to 14 residues. Germline CDR1 and CDR2: SQVTM and ANQGSEA. V was clipped by 7 bases and J by 1 base; unmatched bases: 9.

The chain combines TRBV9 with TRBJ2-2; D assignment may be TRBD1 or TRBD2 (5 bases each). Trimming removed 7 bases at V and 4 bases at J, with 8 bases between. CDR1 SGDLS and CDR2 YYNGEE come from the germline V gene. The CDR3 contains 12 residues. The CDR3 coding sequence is TGTGCCAGCGGGGGTTTCACCGGGGAGCTGTTTTTT. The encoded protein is CASGGFTGELFF.

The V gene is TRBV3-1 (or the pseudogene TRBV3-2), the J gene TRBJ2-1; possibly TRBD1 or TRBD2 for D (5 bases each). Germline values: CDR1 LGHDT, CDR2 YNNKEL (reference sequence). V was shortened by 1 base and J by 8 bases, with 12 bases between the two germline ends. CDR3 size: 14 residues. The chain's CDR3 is CASSQGLGVYEQFF. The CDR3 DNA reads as TGTGCCAGCAGCCAAGGCCTGGGGGTCTATGAGCAGTTCTTC.

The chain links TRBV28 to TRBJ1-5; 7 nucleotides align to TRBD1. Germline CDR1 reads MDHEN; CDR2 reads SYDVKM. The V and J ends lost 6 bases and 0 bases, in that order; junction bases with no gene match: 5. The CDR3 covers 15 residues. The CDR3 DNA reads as TGTGCCAGCAGAAGACAGGGAATTAGCAATCAGCCCCAGCATTTT. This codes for CASRRQGISNQPQHF.

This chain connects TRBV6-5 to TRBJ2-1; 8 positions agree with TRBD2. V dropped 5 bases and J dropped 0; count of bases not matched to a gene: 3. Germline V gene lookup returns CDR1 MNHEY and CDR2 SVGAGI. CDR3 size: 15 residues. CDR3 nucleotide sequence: TGTGCCAGCAGTCGCGGGGGGAGCTCCTACAATGAGCAGTTCTTC. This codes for CASSRGGSSYNEQFF.

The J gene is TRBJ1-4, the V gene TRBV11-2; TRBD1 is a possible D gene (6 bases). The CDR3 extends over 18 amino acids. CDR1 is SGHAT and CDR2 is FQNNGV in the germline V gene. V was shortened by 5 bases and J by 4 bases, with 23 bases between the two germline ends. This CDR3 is CASSPQGGGGFINEKLFF. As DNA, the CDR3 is TGTGCCAGCAGCCCTCAAGGGGGGGGCGGGTTCATTAATGAAAAACTGTTTTTT.

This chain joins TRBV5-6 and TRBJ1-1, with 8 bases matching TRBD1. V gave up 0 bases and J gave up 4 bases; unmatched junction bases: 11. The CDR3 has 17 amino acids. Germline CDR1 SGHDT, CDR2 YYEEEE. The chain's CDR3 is CASSLGRGLVPGTEAFF. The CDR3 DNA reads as TGTGCCAGCAGCTTGGGCAGGGGGCTCGTACCTGGCACTGAAGCTTTCTTT.

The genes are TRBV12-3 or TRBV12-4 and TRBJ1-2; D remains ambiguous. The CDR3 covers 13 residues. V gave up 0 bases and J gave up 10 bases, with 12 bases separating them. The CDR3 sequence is CASSLANPAFYTF. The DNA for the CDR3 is TGTGCCAGCAGTTTAGCGAACCCGGCCTTCTACACCTTC.

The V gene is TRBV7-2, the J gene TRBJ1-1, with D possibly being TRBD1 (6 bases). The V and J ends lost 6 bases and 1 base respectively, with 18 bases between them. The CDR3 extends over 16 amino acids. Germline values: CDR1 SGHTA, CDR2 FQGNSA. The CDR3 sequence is CASSLTPARGNTEAFF. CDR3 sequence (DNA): TGTGCCAGCAGTCTTACCCCGGCCAGGGGGAACACTGAAGCTTTCTTT.

DNA for the CDR3: TGTGCCAGCAGCCCTCAAGCGGGAAGCACAGATACGCAGTATTTT. Translation: CASSPQAGSTDTQYF. The chain has TRBV9 and TRBJ2-3; 7 bases map to TRBD2. The junction had 5 bases not matched to a gene; V was cut back by 4 bases and J by 0 bases. Germline V CDR1 and CDR2: SGDLS, YYNGEE. The CDR3 extends over 15 amino acids. Filled out from reference TRBV9 and TRBJ2-3, the complete variable domain reads DSGVTQTPKHLITATGQRVTLRCSPRSGDLSVYWYQQSLDQGLQFLIQYYNGEERAKGNILERFSAQQFPDLHSELNLSSLELGDSALYFCASSPQAGSTDTQYFGPGTRLTVL.

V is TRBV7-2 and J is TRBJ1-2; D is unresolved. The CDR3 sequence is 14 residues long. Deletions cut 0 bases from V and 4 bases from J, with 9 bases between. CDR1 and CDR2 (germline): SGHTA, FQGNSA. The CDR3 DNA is TGTGCCAGCAGCTTAGCGCGGGTTAGCTATGGCTACACCTTC. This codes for CASSLARVSYGYTF.

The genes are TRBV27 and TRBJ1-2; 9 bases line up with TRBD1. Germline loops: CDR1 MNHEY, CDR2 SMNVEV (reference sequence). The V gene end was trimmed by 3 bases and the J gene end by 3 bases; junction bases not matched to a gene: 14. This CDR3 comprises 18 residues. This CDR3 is CASSFRDRAGQGYYGYTF. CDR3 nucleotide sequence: TGTGCCAGCAGTTTTCGTGATAGGGCGGGACAGGGTTACTATGGCTACACCTTC.

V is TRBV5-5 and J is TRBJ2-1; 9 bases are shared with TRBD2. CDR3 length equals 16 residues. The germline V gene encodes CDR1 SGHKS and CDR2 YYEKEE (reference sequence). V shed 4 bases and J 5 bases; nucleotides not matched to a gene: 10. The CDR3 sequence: CASSRMAASGNNEQFF. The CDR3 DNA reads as TGTGCCAGCAGCCGGATGGCGGCTAGCGGGAACAATGAGCAGTTCTTC.

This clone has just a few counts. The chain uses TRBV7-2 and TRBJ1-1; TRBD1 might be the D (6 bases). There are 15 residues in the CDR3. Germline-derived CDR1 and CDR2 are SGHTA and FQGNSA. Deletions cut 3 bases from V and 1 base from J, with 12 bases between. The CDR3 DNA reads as TGTGCCAGCAGCTTTACAGGGAGCGCGAACACTGAAGCTTTCTTT. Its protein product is CASSFTGSANTEAFF.

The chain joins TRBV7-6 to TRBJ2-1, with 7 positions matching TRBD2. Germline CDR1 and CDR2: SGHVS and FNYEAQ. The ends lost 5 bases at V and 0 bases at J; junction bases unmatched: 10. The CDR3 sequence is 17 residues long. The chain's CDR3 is CASSIVAGLNSYNEQFF. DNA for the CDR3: TGTGCCAGCAGCATCGTAGCGGGCCTTAACTCCTACAATGAGCAGTTCTTC. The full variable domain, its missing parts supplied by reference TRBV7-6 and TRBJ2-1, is GAGVSQSPRYKVTKRGQDVALRCDPISGHVSLYWYRQALGQGPEFLTYFNYEAQQDKSGLPNDRFSAERPEGSISTLTIQRTEQRDSAMYRCASSIVAGLNSYNEQFFGPGTRLTVL.

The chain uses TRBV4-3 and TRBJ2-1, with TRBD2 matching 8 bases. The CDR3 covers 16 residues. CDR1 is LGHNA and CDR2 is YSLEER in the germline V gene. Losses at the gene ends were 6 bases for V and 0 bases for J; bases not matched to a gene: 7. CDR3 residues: CASRDSGTSSYNEQFF. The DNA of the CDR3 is TGCGCCAGCAGGGATAGCGGGACGAGCTCCTACAATGAGCAGTTCTTC.

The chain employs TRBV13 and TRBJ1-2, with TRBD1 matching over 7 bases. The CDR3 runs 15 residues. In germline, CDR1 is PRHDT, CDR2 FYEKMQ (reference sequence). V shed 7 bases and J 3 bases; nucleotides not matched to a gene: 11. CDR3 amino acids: CASTINRGADYGYTF. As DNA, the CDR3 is TGTGCCAGCACTATAAACAGGGGCGCCGACTATGGCTACACCTTC. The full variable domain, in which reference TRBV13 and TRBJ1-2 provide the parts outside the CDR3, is AAGVIQSPRHLIKEKRETATLKCYPIPRHDTVYWYQQGPGQDPQFLISFYEKMQSDKGSIPDRFSAQQFSDYHSELNMSSLELGDSALYFCASTINRGADYGYTFGSGTRLTVV.

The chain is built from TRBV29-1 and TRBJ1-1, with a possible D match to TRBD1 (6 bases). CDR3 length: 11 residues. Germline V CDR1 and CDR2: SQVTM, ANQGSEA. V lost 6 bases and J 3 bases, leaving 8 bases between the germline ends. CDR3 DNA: TGCAGCGTCCCAGGGGACACTGAAGCTTTCTTT. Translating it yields CSVPGDTEAFF. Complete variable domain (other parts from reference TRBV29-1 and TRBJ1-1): SAVISQKPSRDICQRGTSLTIQCQVDSQVTMMFWYRQQPGQSLTLIATANQGSEATYESGFVIDKFPISRPNLTFSTLTVSNMSPEDSSIYLCSVPGDTEAFFGQGTRLTVV.

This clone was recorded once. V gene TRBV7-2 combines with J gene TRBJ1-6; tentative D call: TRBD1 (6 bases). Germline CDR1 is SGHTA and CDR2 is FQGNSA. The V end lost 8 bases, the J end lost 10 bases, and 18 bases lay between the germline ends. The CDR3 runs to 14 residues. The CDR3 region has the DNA TGTGCCAGCGCTACCGGGGGGGCGAGATCACCCCTCCACTTT. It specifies CASATGGARSPLHF.

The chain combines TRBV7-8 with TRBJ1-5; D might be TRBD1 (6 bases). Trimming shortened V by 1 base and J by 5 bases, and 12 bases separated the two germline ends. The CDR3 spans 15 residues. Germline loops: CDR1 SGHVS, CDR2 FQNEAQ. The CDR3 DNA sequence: TGTGCCAGCAGCTTAGAGGGGGACCCTTATCAGCCCCAGCATTTT. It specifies CASSLEGDPYQPQHF.

CDR3 loop: CASSTSSGGAPSFGETQYF. The DNA of the CDR3 is TGTGCCAGCAGCACCTCTAGCGGGGGGGCACCCTCCTTTGGAGAGACCCAGTACTTC. The V gene is TRBV5-6, the J gene TRBJ2-5; 12 bases fit TRBD2. V was clipped by 4 bases and J by 4 bases; unmatched bases: 17. The CDR3 is 19 amino acids. Looked up from germline, CDR1 is SGHDT and CDR2 is YYEEEE.

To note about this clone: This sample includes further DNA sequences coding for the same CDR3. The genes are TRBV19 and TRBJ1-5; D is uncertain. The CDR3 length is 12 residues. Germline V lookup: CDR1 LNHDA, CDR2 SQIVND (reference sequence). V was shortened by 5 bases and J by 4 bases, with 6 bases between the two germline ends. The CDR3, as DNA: TGTGCCAGTAGTGATAGGAATCAGCCCCAGCATTTT. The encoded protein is CASSDRNQPQHF.

Here the CDR3 reads CASSQDGYEQYF. CDR3 in DNA: TGTGCCAGCAGCCAAGACGGATACGAGCAGTACTTC. This chain joins TRBV3-1 (or the pseudogene TRBV3-2) and TRBJ2-7, with no clear D. Germline CDR1 and CDR2: LGHDT and YNNKEL (reference sequence). Trimming took off 0 bases at V and 4 bases at J, with 4 bases between the two ends. CDR3 length: 12 residues.

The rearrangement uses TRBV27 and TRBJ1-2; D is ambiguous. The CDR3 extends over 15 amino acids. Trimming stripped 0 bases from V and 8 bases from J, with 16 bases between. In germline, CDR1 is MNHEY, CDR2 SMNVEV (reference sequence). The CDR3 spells CASSLSSGGVRGYTF. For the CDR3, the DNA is TGTGCCAGCAGTTTATCCAGCGGTGGGGTTCGGGGCTACACCTTC.